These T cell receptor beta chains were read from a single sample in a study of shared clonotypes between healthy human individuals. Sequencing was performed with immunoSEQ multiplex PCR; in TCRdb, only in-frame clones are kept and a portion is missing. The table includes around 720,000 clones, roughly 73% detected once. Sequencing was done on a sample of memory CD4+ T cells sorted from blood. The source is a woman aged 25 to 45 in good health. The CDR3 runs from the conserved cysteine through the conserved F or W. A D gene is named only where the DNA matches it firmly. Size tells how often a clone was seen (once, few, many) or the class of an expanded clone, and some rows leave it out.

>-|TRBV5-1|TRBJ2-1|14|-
TGCGCCAGCAGCGCGACTAGTTCCCCCAATGAGCAGTTCTTC
CASSATSSPNEQFF
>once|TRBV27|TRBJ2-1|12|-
TGTGCCAGCAGTCGACCTTGGGATGAGCAGTTCTTC
CASSRPWDEQFF
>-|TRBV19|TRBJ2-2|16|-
TGTGCCAGTAGTATGCGGGTGCGGGGCTTCACCGGGGAGCTGTTTTTT
CASSMRVRGFTGELFF
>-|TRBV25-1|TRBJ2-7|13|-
TGTGCCAGCAGTGATAGGGCGTCCTACGAGCAGTACTTC
CASSDRASYEQYF
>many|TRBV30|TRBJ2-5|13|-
TGTGCCTGTAATGACCCGAAGAGGGAGACCCAGTACTTC
CACNDPKRETQYF
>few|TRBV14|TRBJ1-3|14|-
TGTGCCAGCAGCCCGACCTCTACTGGAAACACCATATATTTT
CASSPTSTGNTIYF
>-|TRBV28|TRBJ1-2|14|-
TGTGCCAGCAGTTTAGGGCGGACCTATGGGGGCTACACCTTC
CASSLGRTYGGYTF
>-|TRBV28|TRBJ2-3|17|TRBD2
TGTGCCAGCAGTTTGGGGGCTAGCGGGAGCTCCACAGATACGCAGTATTTT
CASSLGASGSSTDTQYF
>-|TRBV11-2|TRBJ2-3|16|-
TGTGCCAGCAGCCACTCAACAGGGTCGGGCACAGATACGCAGTATTTT
CASSHSTGSGTDTQYF
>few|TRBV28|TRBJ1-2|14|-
TGTGCCAGCAGACAAACGCTGGGACAATATGGCTACACCTTC
CASRQTLGQYGYTF
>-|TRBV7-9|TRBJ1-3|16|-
TGTGCCAGCAGCTTCCTAGGGTCCCACTCTGGAAACACCATATATTTT
CASSFLGSHSGNTIYF
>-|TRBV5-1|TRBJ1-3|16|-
TGCGCCAGCAGCTTGGCTGGACACAGCTCTGGAAACACCATATATTTT
CASSLAGHSSGNTIYF
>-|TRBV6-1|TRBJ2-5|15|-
TGTGCCAGCAGGGCCAACAGGGTCAGGGAAGAGACCCAGTACTTC
CASRANRVREETQYF
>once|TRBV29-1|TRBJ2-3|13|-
TGCAGCGTTGGGGAACTAGTACTAGATACGCAGTATTTT
CSVGELVLDTQYF
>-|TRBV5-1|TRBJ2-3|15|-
TGCGCCAGCAGCTTGGGTGGCGGGCGGGCAGATACGCAGTATTTT
CASSLGGGRADTQYF
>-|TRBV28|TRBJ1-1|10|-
TGTGCCAGCGAGGATACTGAAGCTTTCTTT
CASEDTEAFF
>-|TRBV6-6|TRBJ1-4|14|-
TGTGCCAGCAGGTCGGGGGCAGCTAATGAAAAACTGTTTTTT
CASRSGAANEKLFF